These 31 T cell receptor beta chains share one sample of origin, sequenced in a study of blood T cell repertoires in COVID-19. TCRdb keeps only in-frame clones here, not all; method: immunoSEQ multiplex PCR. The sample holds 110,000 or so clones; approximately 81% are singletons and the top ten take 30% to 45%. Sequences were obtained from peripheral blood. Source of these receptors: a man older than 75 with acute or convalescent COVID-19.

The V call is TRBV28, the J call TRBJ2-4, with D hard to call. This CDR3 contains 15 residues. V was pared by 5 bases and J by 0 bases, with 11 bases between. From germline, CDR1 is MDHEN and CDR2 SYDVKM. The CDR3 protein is CASSLPPVAKNIQYF. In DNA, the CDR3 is TGTGCCAGCAGTCTACCGCCGGTAGCCAAAAACATTCAGTACTTC.

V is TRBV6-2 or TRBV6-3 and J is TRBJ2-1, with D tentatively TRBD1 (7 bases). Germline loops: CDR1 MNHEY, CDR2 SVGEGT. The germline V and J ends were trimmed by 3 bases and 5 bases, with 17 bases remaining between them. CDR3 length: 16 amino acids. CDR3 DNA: TGTGCCAGCAGTTATTCGCGGGACAGCTATGACAATGAGCAGTTCTTC. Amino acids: CASSYSRDSYDNEQFF.

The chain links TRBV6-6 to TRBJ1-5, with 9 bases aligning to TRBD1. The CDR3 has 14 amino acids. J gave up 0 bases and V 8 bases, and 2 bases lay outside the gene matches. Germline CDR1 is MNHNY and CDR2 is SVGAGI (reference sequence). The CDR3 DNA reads TGTGCCAGCTCGGGACAGGGTAGCAATCAGCCCCAGCATTTT. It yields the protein CASSGQGSNQPQHF.

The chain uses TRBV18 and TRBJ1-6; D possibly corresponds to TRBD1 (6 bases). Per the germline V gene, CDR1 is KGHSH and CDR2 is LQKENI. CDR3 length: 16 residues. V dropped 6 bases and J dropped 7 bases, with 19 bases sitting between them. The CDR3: CASSLSKGVVNSPLHF. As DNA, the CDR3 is TGTGCCAGCTCGCTAAGCAAGGGGGTCGTAAATTCACCCCTCCACTTT.

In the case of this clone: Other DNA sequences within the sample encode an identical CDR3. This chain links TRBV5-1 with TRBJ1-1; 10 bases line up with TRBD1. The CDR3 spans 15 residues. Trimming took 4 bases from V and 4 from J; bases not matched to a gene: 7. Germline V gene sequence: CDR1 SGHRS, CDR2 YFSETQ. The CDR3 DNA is TGCGCCAGCAGCAGCACCGGGACAGGGGTCACTGAAGCTTTCTTT. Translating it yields CASSSTGTGVTEAFF.

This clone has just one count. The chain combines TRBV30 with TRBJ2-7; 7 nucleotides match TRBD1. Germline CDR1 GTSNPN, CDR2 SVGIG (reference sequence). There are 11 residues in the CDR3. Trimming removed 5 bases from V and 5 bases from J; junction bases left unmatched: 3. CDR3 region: CAWDDRDEQYF. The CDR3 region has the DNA TGTGCCTGGGACGACAGGGACGAGCAGTACTTC. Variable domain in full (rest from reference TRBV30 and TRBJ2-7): SQTIHQWPATLVQPVGSPLSLECTVEGTSNPNLYWYRQAAGRGLQLLFYSVGIGQISSEVPQNLSASRPQDRQFILSSKKLLLSDSGFYLCAWDDRDEQYFGPGTRLTVT.

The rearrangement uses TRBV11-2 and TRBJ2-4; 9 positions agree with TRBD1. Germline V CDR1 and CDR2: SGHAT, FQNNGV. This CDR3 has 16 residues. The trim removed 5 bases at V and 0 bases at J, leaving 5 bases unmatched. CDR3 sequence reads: CASSVGQGLAKNIQYF. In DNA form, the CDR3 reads TGTGCCAGCAGCGTGGGACAGGGACTAGCCAAAAACATTCAGTACTTC.

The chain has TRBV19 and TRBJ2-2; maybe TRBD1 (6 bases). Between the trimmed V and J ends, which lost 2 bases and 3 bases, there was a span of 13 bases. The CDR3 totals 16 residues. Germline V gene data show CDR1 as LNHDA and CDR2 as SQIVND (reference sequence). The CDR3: CASSIYPRTDTGELFF. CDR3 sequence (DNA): TGTGCCAGTAGTATATACCCCAGGACAGACACCGGGGAGCTGTTTTTT.

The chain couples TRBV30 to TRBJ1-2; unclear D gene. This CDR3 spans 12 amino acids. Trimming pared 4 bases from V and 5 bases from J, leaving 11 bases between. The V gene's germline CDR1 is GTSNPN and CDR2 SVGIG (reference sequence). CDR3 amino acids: CAWISGDYGYTF. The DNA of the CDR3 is TGTGCCTGGATCTCCGGGGATTATGGCTACACCTTC.

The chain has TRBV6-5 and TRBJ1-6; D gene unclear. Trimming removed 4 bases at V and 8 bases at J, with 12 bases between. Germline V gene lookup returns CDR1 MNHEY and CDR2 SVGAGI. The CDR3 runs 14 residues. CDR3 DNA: TGTGCCAGCAGTTTATCGAGACGGGATTCACCCCTCCACTTT. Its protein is CASSLSRRDSPLHF.

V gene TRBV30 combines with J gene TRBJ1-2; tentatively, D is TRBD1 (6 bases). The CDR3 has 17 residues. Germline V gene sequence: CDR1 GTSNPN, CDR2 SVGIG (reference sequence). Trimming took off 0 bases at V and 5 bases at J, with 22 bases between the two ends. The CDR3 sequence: CAWSVQGVGGVKYGYTF. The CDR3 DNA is TGTGCCTGGAGTGTCCAAGGGGTAGGGGGGGTAAAGTATGGCTACACCTTC.

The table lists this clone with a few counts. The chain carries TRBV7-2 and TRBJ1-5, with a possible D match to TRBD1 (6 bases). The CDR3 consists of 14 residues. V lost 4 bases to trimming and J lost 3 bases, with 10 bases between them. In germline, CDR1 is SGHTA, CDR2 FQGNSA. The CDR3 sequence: CASSSGQHNQPQHF. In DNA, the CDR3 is TGTGCCAGCAGCTCTGGACAGCACAATCAGCCCCAGCATTTT.

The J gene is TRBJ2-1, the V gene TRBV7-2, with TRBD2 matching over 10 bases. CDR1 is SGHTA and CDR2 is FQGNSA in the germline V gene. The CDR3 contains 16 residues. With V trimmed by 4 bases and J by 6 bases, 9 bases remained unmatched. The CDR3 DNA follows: TGTGCCAGCAGCTCCGTACCGGGACTAGCGAGCAATGAGCAGTTCTTC. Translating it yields CASSSVPGLASNEQFF. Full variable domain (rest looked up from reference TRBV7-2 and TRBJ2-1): GAGVSQSPSNKVTEKGKDVELRCDPISGHTALYWYRQSLGQGLEFLIYFQGNSAPDKSGLPSDRFSAERTGGSVSTLTIQRTQQEDSAVYLCASSSVPGLASNEQFFGPGTRLTVL.

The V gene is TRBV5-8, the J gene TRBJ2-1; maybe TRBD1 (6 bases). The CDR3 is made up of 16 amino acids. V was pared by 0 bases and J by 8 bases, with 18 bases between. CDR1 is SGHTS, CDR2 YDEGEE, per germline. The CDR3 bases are TGTGCCAGCAGCTTGGTGGGGGCGGAGCTATCCGATGAGCAGTTCTTC. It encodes CASSLVGAELSDEQFF.

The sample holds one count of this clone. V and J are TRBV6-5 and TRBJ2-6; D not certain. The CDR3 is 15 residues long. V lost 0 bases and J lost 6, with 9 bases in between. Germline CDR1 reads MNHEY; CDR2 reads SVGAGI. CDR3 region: CASSYSELEANVLTF. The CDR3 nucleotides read TGTGCCAGCAGTTACTCGGAGCTGGAGGCCAACGTCCTGACTTTC.

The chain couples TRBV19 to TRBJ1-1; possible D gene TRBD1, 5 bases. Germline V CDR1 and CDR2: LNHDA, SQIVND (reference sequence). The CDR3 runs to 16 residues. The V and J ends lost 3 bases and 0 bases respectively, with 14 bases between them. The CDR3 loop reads CASSIIGGGVNTEAFF. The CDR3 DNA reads TGTGCCAGTAGTATTATCGGCGGGGGAGTGAACACTGAAGCTTTCTTT.

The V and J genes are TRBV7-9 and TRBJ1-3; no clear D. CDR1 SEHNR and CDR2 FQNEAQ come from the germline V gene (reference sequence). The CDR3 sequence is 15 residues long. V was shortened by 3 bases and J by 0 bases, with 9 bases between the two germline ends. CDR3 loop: CASSFLANSGNTIYF. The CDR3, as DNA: TGTGCCAGCAGCTTTTTAGCCAACTCTGGAAACACCATATATTTT.

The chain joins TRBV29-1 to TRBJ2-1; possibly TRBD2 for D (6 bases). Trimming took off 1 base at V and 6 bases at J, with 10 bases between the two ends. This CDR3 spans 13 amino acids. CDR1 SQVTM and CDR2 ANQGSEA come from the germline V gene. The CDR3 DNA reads TGCAGCGTTGAAGCTGCGCGGGGCAATGAGCAGTTCTTC. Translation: CSVEAARGNEQFF.

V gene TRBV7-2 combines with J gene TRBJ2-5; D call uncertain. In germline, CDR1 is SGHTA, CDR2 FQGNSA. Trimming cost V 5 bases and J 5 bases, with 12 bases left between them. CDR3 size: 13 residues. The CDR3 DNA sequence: TGTGCCAGCAGCCAACTACGGGTTGAGACCCAGTACTTC. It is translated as CASSQLRVETQYF. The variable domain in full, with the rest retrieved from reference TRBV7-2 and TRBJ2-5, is GAGVSQSPSNKVTEKGKDVELRCDPISGHTALYWYRQSLGQGLEFLIYFQGNSAPDKSGLPSDRFSAERTGGSVSTLTIQRTQQEDSAVYLCASSQLRVETQYFGPGTRLLVL.

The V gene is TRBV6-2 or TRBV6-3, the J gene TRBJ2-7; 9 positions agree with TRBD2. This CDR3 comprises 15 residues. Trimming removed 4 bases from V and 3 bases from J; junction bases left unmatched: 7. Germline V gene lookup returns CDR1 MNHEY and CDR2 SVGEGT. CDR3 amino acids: CASSSRLAAGYEQYF. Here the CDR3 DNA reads TGTGCCAGCAGTTCCCGACTAGCGGCCGGCTACGAGCAGTACTTC.

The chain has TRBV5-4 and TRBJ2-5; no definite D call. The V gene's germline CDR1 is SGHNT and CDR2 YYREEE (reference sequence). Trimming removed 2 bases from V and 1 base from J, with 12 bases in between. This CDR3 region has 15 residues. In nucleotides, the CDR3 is TGTGCCAGCAGCTTCAGCGTAGGCCTCCAAGAGACCCAGTACTTC. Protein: CASSFSVGLQETQYF.

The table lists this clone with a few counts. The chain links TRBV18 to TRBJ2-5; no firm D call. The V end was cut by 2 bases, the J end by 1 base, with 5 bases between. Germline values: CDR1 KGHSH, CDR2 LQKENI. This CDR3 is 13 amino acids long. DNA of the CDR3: TGTGCCAGCTCACCATCGGTCCAAGAGACCCAGTACTTC. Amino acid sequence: CASSPSVQETQYF.

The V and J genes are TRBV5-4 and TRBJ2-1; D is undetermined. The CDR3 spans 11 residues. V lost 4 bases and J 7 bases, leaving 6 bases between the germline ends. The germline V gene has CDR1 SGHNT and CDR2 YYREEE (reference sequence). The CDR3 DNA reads TGTGCCAGCAGCGCGGCGAATGAGCAGTTCTTC. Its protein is CASSAANEQFF.

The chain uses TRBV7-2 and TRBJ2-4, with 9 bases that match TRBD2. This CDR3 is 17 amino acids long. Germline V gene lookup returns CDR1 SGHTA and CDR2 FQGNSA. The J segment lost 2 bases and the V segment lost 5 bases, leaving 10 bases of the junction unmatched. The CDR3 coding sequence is TGTGCCAGCAGCCAACCCGGTAGCGGGAGAACCAAAAACATTCAGTACTTC. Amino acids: CASSQPGSGRTKNIQYF.

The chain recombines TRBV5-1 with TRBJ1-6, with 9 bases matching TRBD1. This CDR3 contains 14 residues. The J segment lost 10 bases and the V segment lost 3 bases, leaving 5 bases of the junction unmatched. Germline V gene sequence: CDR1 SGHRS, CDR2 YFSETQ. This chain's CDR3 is CASSSGQGKSPLHF. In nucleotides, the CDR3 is TGCGCCAGCAGCTCGGGACAGGGAAAGTCACCCCTCCACTTT.

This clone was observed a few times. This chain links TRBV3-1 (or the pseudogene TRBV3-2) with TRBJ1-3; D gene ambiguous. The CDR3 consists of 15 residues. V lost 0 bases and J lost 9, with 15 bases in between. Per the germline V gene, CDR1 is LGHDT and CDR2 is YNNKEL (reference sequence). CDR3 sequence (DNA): TGTGCCAGCAGCCAAGAGGAAGGAGCACGCGGCACCATATATTTT. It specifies CASSQEEGARGTIYF.

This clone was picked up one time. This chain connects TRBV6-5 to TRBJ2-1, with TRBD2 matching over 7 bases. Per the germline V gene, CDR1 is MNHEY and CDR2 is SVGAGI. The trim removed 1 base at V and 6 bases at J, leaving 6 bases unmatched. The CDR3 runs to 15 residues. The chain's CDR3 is CASSYLGAGINEQFF. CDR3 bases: TGTGCCAGCAGTTACTTAGGAGCGGGAATCAATGAGCAGTTCTTC.

CDR3 sequence: CASSDRLASTDTQYF. CDR3 nucleotide sequence: TGTGCCAGCAGTGACAGACTAGCAAGCACAGATACGCAGTATTTT. The chain couples TRBV2 to TRBJ2-3, with TRBD2 identical over 7 bases. Losses at the gene ends were 3 bases for V and 0 bases for J; bases not matched to a gene: 3. Germline-derived CDR1 and CDR2 are SNHLY and FYNNEI. CDR3 length: 15 amino acids.

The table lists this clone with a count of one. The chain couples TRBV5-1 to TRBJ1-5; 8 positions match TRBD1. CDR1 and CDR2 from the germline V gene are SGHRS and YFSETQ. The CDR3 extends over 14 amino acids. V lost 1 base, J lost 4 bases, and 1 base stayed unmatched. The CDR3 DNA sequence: TGCGCCAGCAGCTTGACAGGGGGAAATCAGCCCCAGCATTTT. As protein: CASSLTGGNQPQHF. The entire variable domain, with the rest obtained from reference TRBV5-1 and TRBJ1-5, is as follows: KAGVTQTPRYLIKTRGQQVTLSCSPISGHRSVSWYQQTPGQGLQFLFEYFSETQRNKGNFPGRFSGRQFSNSRSEMNVSTLELGDSALYLCASSLTGGNQPQHFGDGTRLSIL.

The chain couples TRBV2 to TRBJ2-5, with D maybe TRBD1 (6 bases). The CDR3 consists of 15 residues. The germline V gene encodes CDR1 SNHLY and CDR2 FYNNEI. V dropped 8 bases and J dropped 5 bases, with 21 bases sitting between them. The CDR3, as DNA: TGTGCCAGCGGTCGCCGAGACAGGAGCGCCGAGACCCAGTACTTC. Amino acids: CASGRRDRSAETQYF. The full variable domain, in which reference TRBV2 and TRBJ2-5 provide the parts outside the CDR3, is EPEVTQTPSHQVTQMGQEVILRCVPISNHLYFYWYRQILGQKVEFLVSFYNNEISEKSEIFDDQFSVERPDGSNFTLKIRSTKLEDSAMYFCASGRRDRSAETQYFGPGTRLLVL.

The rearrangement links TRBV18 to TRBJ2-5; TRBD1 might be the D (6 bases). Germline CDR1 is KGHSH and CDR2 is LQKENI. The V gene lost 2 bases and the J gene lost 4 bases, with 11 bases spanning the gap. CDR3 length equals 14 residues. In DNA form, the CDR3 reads TGTGCCAGCTCACCAACTACAGGGAGAGAGACCCAGTACTTC. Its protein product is CASSPTTGRETQYF.